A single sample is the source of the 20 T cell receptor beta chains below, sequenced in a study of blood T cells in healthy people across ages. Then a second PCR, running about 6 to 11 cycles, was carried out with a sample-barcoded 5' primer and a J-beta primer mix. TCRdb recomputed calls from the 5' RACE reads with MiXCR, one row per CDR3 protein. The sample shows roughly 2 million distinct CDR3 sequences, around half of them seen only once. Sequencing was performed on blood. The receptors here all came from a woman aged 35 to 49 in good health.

The DNA of the CDR3 is TGTGCCAGCAGCGTCAGGGCCGCAGATACGCAGTATTTT. This codes for CASSVRAADTQYF. The V call is TRBV9, the J call TRBJ2-3; possible D gene TRBD1, 5 bases. CDR1 and CDR2 from the germline V gene are SGDLS and YYNGEE. The V end was cut by 2 bases, the J end by 4 bases, with 8 bases between. This CDR3 spans 13 amino acids.

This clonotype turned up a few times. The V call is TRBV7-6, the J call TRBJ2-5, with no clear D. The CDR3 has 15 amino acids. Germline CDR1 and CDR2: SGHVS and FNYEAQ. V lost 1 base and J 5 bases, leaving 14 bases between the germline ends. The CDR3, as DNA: TGTGCCAGCAGCTTAGTGGAGAGAGTTATGGAGACCCAGTACTTC. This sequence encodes CASSLVERVMETQYF.

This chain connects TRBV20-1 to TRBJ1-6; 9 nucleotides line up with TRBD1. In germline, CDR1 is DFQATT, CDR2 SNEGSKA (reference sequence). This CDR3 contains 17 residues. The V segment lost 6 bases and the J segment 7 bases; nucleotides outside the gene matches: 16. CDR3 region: CSAPGGVTGQGNSPLHF. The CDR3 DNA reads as TGCAGTGCCCCGGGAGGGGTAACGGGACAGGGAAATTCACCCCTCCACTTT.

The CDR3 loop is CASSHRLDSGGKNIQYF. The DNA for the CDR3 is TGTGCCAGCAGCCACAGACTTGATAGCGGGGGGAAAAACATTCAGTACTTC. V usage is TRBV13 and J usage is TRBJ2-4, with 10 bases fitting TRBD2. The CDR3 contains 17 residues. The V segment lost 5 bases and the J segment 4 bases; nucleotides outside the gene matches: 11. The germline V gene has CDR1 PRHDT and CDR2 FYEKMQ (reference sequence).

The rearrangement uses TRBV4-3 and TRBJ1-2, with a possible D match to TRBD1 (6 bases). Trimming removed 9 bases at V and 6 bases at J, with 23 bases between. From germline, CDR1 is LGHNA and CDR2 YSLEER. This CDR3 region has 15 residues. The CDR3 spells CASSWRTGARDGYTF. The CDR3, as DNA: TGCGCCAGTAGCTGGCGTACGGGGGCCAGGGATGGCTACACCTTC.

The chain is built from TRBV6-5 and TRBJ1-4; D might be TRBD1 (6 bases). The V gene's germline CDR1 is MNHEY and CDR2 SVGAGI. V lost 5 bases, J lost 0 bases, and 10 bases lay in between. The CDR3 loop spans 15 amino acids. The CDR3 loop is CASSNRDPTNEKLFF. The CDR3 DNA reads TGTGCCAGCAGTAACAGGGATCCAACTAATGAAAAACTGTTTTTT.

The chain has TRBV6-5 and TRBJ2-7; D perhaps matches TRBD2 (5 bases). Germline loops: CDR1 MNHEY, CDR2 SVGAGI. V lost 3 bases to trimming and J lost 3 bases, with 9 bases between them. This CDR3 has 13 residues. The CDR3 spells CASSYQRSYEQYF. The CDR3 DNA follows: TGTGCCAGCAGTTATCAGCGGAGCTACGAGCAGTACTTC.

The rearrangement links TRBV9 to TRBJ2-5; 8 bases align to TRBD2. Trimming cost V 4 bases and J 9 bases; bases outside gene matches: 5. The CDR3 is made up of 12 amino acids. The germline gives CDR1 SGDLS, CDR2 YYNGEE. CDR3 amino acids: CASSLPGGAQYF. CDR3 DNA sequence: TGTGCCAGCAGCCTCCCGGGGGGGGCCCAGTACTTC.

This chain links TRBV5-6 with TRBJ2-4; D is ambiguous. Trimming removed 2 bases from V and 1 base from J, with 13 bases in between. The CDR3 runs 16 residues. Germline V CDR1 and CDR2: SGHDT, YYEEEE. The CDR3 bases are TGTGCCAGCAGCTTCCCCTCCAGTGGGGCCAAAAACATTCAGTACTTC. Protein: CASSFPSSGAKNIQYF.

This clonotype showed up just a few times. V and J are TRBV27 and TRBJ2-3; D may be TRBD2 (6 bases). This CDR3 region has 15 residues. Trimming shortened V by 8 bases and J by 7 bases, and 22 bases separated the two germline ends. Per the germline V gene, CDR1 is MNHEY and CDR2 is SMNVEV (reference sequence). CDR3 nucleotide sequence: TGTGCCAGCGCCTCCCTCCCAGTCGGCGGGAATACGCAGTATTTT. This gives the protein CASASLPVGGNTQYF.

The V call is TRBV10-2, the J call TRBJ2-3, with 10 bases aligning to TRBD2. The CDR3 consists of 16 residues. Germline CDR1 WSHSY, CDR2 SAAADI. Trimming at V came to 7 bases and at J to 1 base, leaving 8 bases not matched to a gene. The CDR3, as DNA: TGCGCCAGCACGCCAGCGGGGGGGCCAGGCACAGATACGCAGTATTTT. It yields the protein CASTPAGGPGTDTQYF.

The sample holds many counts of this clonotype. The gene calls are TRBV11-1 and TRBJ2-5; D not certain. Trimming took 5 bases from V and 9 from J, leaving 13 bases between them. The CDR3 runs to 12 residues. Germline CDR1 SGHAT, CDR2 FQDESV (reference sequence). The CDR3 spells CASSPGVGPQYF. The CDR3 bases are TGTGCCAGCAGCCCTGGAGTTGGTCCCCAGTACTTC.

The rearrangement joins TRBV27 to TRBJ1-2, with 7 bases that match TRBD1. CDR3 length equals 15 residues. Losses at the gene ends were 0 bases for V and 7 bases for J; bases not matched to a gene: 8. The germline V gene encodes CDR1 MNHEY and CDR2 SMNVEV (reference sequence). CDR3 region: CASSLSGTELLGYTF. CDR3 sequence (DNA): TGTGCCAGCAGTTTATCCGGGACAGAATTGCTTGGCTACACCTTC.

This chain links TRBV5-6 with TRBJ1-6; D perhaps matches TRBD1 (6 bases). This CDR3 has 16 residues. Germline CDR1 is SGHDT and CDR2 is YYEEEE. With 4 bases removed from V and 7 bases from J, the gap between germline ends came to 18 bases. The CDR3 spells CASSLRTGLGNSPLHF. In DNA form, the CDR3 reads TGTGCCAGCAGCCTCCGAACAGGGTTGGGGAATTCACCCCTCCACTTT.

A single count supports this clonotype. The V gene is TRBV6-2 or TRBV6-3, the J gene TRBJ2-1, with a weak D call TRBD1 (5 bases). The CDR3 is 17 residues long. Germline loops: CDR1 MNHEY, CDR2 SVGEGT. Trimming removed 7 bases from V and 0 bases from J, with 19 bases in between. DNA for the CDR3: TGTGCCAGCACCTACCAAGGACACCTAGACTCCTACAATGAGCAGTTCTTC. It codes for CASTYQGHLDSYNEQFF.

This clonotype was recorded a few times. CDR3 protein: CSAPPGPENIQYF. CDR3 sequence (DNA): TGCAGTGCCCCCCCGGGGCCCGAAAACATTCAGTACTTC. The rearrangement links TRBV20-1 to TRBJ2-4; D tentatively reads TRBD1 or TRBD2 (5 bases each). This CDR3 is 13 amino acids long. Trimming stripped 6 bases from V and 5 bases from J, with 14 bases between. The V gene's germline CDR1 is DFQATT and CDR2 SNEGSKA (reference sequence).

The CDR3, as DNA: TGCGCCAGCAGCCAAGAGAGCGGTTTAAAGCGAGCTTTCTTT. Encoded protein: CASSQESGLKRAFF. J is TRBJ1-1 and V is TRBV4-3, with no clear D. Germline CDR1 and CDR2: LGHNA and YSLEER. V lost 0 bases to trimming and J lost 10 bases, with 15 bases between them. This CDR3 has 14 amino acids.

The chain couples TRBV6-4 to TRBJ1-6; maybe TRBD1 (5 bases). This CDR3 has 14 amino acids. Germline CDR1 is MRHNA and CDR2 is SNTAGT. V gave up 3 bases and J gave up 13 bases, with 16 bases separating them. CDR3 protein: CASSEANRRTPLHF. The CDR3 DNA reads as TGTGCCAGCAGTGAAGCGAACAGGAGGACGCCCCTCCACTTT.

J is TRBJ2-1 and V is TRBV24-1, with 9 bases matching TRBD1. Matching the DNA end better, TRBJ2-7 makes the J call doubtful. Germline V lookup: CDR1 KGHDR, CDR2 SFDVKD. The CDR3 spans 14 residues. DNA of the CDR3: TGTGCCACCAGTGGGGACAGGGCATACAATGAGCAGTACTTC. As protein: CATSGDRAYNEQYF.

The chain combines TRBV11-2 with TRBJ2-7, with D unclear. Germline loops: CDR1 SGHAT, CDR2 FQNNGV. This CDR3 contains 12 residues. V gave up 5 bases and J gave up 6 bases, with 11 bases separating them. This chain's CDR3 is CASSAIQAEQYF. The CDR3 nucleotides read TGTGCCAGCAGCGCAATCCAGGCCGAGCAGTACTTC.